This TCR beta chain originates from a study of blood T cells in healthy people across ages. Study observations and caveats: Older individuals had lower TCR beta diversity per million T cells (the decline was roughly linear).

A second about 7 to 11 cycle PCR used barcoded and J-beta primers. Tags on each cDNA molecule came from a template-switch adaptor with 12 random nucleotides. TCRdb called the 5' RACE reads again in MiXCR, with one record for every CDR3 protein. The repertoire consists of almost 1 million distinct CDR3 sequences, with roughly half occurring once and the leading ten covering around 21%. There are a few counts of this clonotype. The antigen is unknown. The sequenced material came from blood. This receptor was obtained from a woman aged 55-69 years in good health.

The DNA of the CDR3 is TGTGCCATTTTCGCGGACCAGTCCTACGAGCAGTACTTC. Protein: CAIFADQSYEQYF. The chain is built from TRBV10-3 and TRBJ2-7; D remains unclear. Per the germline V gene, CDR1 is ENHRY and CDR2 is SYGVKD. Trimming pared 9 bases from V and 1 base from J, leaving 13 bases between. This CDR3 comprises 13 residues.